This T cell receptor (beta chain) was obtained from a study of shared clonotypes between healthy human individuals. Whole-study context: Samples came from two female and three male donors aged 18 to 49.

General study findings and limits: Clonotypes which were not shared had lower generation probabilities than clonotypes that all four donors shared.

Some clones are missing from TCRdb's copy, which holds only in-frame ones; the method was immunoSEQ multiplex PCR. The sample lists about 980,000 clones; over 60% were seen once. V dropped 2 bases and J dropped 3; count of bases not matched to a gene: 7. CDR1 and CDR2 (germline): MNHEY, SVGAGI. The CDR3 spans 15 residues. About this clone: Antigen unknown.

Splitting the CD4+ cells yielded a CD45RA+ naive subset and a CD45RA-negative memory subset. The sample consisted of memory CD4+ T cells sorted from blood. Subset meaning: CD45RA-negative fraction. V and J are TRBV6-5 and TRBJ2-7; 7 bases fit TRBD2. This TCR derives from a man between 18 and 29 years old in good health. Here the CDR3 DNA reads TGTGCCAGCAGTTACCTGGGGACTAAAGACTACGAGCAGTACTTC. Protein product: CASSYLGTKDYEQYF.